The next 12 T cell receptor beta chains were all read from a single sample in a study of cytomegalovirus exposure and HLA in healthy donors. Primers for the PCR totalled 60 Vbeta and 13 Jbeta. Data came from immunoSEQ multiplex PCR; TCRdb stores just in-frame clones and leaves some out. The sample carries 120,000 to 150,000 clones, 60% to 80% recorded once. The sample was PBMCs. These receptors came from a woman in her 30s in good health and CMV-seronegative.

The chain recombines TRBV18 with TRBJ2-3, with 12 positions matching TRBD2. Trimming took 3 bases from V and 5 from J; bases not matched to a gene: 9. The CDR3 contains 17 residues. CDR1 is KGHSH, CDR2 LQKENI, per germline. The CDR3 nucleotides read TGTGCCAGCTCACCGTTACTAGCGGGAGGCGGTGGAGATACGCAGTATTTT. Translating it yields CASSPLLAGGGGDTQYF.

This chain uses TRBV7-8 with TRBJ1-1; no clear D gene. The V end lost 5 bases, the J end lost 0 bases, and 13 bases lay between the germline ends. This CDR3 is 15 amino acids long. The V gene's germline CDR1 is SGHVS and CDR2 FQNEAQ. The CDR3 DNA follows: TGTGCCAGCAGCCCAACGGTATTGATGAACACTGAAGCTTTCTTT. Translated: CASSPTVLMNTEAFF.

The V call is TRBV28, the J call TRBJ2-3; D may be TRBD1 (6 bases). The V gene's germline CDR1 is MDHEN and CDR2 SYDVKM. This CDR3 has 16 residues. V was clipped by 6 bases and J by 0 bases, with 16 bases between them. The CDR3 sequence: CASSSRTAGSTDTQYF. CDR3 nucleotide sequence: TGTGCCAGCAGCTCACGGACAGCCGGGAGCACAGATACGCAGTATTTT.

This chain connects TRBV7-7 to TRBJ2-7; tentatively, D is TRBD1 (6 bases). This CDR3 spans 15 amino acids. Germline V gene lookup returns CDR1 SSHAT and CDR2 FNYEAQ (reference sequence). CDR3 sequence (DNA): TGTGCTAGCAGCTTACAGGGTAAGTTTACCTACGAGCAGTACGTC. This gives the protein CASSLQGKFTYEQYV.

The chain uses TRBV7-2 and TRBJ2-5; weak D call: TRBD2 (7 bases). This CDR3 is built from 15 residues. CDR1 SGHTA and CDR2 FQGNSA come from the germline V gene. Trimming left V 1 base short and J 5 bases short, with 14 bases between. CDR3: CASSLVWGGGETQYF. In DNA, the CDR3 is TGTGCCAGCAGCTTAGTCTGGGGGGGCGGGGAGACCCAGTACTTC.

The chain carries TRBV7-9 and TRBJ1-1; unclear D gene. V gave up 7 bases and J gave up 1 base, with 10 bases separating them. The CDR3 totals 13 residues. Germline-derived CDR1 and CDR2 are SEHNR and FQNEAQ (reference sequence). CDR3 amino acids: CASILSRNTEAFF. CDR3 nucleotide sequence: TGTGCCAGCATCCTTAGTCGGAACACTGAAGCTTTCTTT. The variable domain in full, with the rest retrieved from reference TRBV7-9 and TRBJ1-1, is DTGVSQNPRHKITKRGQNVTFRCDPISEHNRLYWYRQTLGQGPEFLTYFQNEAQLEKSRLLSDRFSAERPKGSFSTLEIQRTEQGDSAMYLCASILSRNTEAFFGQGTRLTVV.

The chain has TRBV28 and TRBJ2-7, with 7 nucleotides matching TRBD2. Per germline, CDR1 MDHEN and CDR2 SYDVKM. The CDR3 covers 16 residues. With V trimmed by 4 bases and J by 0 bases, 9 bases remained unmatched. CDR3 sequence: CASSSLGGRVSYEQYF. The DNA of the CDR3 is TGTGCCAGCAGTTCCCTGGGCGGGAGAGTCTCCTACGAGCAGTACTTC.

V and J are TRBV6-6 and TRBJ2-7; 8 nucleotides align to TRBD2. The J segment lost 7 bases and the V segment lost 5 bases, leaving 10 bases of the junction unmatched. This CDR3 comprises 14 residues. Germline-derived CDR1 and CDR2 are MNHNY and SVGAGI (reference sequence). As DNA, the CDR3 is TGTGCCAGCAGTACGGGGGGGGGACTAGAAGAGCAGTACTTC. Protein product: CASSTGGGLEEQYF.

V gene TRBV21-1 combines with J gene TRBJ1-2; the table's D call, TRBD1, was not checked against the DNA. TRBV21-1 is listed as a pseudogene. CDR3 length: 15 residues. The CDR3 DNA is TGTGCCAGCAGCAAAGCGCAGGGCCCTAACTATGGCTACACCTTC. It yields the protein CASSKAQGPNYGYTF.

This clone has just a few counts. The CDR3 region is CASSLTGPDTGELFF. CDR3 in DNA: TGTGCCAGCAGCCTGACAGGGCCTGATACCGGGGAGCTGTTTTTT. The V call is TRBV7-3, the J call TRBJ2-2; 7 nucleotides match TRBD1. CDR3 length: 15 residues. The germline V gene encodes CDR1 SGHTA and CDR2 FQGTGA. Trimming took 5 bases from V and 5 from J; bases not matched to a gene: 8.

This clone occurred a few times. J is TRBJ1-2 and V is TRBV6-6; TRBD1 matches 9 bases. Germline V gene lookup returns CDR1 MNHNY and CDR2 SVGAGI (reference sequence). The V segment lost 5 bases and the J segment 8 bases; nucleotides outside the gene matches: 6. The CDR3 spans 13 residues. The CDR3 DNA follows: TGTGCCAGCAGTCAGGGACAGGGCAGCGGCTACACCTTC. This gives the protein CASSQGQGSGYTF.

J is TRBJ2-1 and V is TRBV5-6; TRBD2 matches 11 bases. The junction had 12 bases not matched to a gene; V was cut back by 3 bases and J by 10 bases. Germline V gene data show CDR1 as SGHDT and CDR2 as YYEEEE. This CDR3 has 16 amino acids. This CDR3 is CASSYSGRGPLQEQFF. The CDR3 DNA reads TGTGCCAGCAGCTATAGCGGGAGGGGGCCCCTACAAGAGCAGTTCTTC.